This TCR beta chain originates from a study of cytomegalovirus exposure and HLA in healthy donors. Across the study: HLA-typed donors were the source of 86 million or so unique TCRs held in an early data release.

The PCR ran on 60 Vbeta and 13 Jbeta primers. Profiling relied on immunoSEQ multiplex PCR, and the TCRdb table lists in-frame clones only, not all of them. The data hold 70,000 to 90,000 clones, with around 80% observed a single time. The CDR3 is 17 amino acids. Deletions cut 0 bases from V and 6 bases from J, with 15 bases between. Germline CDR1 and CDR2: MGHRA and YSYEKL. Of note for this clone: Its matching antigen is unknown.

Study-wide findings and caveats: Some V segments (TRBV6-2 and TRBV6-3 among them) were excluded as indistinguishable. Productive rates of about 87% or about 30% were seen for most TCR beta V segments in an earlier analysis.

This chain links TRBV4-1 with TRBJ1-6, with D hard to call. The material sequenced was PBMCs. The TCR was taken from a male donor in good health and CMV-seropositive. Here the CDR3 DNA reads TGCGCCAGCAGCCAAGATCAGTCCGCCCTTTCTAATTCACCCCTCCACTTT. Translating gives CASSQDQSALSNSPLHF.